Below are 16 T cell receptor beta chains sequenced from a single sample in a study of blood T cell repertoires in COVID-19. Method: immunoSEQ multiplex PCR; TCRdb's copy keeps in-frame clones and lacks some. The table lists approximately 74,000 clones, just over 85% of them singletons, with approximately 1.9% in the top ten. Sample: peripheral blood. These receptors all come from a woman of 80 years or more with active or convalescent COVID-19.

V is TRBV14 and J is TRBJ2-4; no reliable D call. The CDR3 loop spans 13 amino acids. Between the trimmed V and J ends, which lost 1 base and 3 bases, there was a span of 4 bases. Per germline, CDR1 SGHDN and CDR2 FVKESK. The CDR3 DNA sequence: TGTGCCAGCAGCCAAGTCTTCAAAAACATTCAGTACTTC. Translated, it gives CASSQVFKNIQYF.

The J gene is TRBJ2-1, the V gene TRBV20-1; a weak D match, TRBD1 (5 bases). The CDR3 covers 11 residues. Germline V lookup: CDR1 DFQATT, CDR2 SNEGSKA (reference sequence). V was clipped by 3 bases and J by 10 bases, with 10 bases between them. The CDR3 sequence: CSARGQREQFF. Written as DNA, the CDR3 is TGCAGTGCTAGGGGGCAACGGGAGCAGTTCTTC.

The CDR3 DNA sequence: TGCAGTGCTAGTCCGACAGGGTACAATCAGCCCCAGCATTTT. It specifies CSASPTGYNQPQHF. The chain couples TRBV20-1 to TRBJ1-5; TRBD1 matches at 7 bases. Germline CDR1 and CDR2: DFQATT and SNEGSKA (reference sequence). V was pared by 3 bases and J by 3 bases, with 5 bases of the junction left unmatched. CDR3 length equals 14 residues.

The V gene is TRBV10-2, the J gene TRBJ2-2; no definite D call. V was trimmed by 7 bases and J by 4 bases, leaving 19 bases between them. Germline assignment: CDR1 WSHSY and CDR2 SAAADI. The CDR3 spans 16 residues. DNA for the CDR3: TGCGCCAGCACCCCATTCCCCAGGTTGGGCACCGGGGAGCTGTTTTTT. It translates to CASTPFPRLGTGELFF.

V and J are TRBV6-5 and TRBJ1-4; D unresolved. The V gene's germline CDR1 is MNHEY and CDR2 SVGAGI. This CDR3 region has 16 residues. V was trimmed by 0 bases and J by 8 bases, leaving 16 bases between them. CDR3 bases: TGTGCCAGCAGTTACTCGGCCTACGGACGAGGGGAAAAACTGTTTTTT. Translating it yields CASSYSAYGRGEKLFF.

This clone was seen more than once but under ten times. The chain couples TRBV11-3 to TRBJ2-5, with 12 positions matching TRBD1. V lost 5 bases and J lost 4; bases outside the gene matches: 8. This CDR3 is 16 amino acids long. Germline V lookup: CDR1 SGHNT, CDR2 YENEEA. DNA of the CDR3: TGTGCCAGCAGCCCCAACCGGGACAGGGGGCGAGAGACCCAGTACTTC. Amino acids: CASSPNRDRGRETQYF.

In regard to this clone: The germline gene is not matched at one end of the junction; a read error may be the cause. The rearrangement joins TRBV18 to TRBJ2-3; TRBD2 aligns across 7 bases. The germline V gene encodes CDR1 KGHSH and CDR2 LQKENI. The CDR3 covers 11 residues. CDR3 sequence (DNA): TGTGCCAGCTCACCGGGCCTAGCGGTCTCCTTT. Its protein product is CASSPGLAVSF. The whole variable domain, filled in from reference TRBV18 and TRBJ2-3, reads NAGVMQNPRHLVRRRGQEARLRCSPMKGHSHVYWYRQLPEEGLKFMVYLQKENIIDESGMPKERFSAEFPKEGPSILRIQQVVRGDSAAYFCASSPGLAVSFGPGTRLTVL.

The chain has TRBV19 and TRBJ2-2, with 11 bases that match TRBD1. Trimming at V came to 7 bases and at J to 3 bases, leaving 4 bases not matched to a gene. From germline, CDR1 is LNHDA and CDR2 SQIVND (reference sequence). CDR3 length: 15 amino acids. The CDR3 sequence: CASKRDRGDTGELFF. CDR3 sequence (DNA): TGTGCCAGTAAAAGGGACAGGGGGGACACCGGGGAGCTGTTTTTT.

The rearrangement uses TRBV6-5 and TRBJ2-3, with 7 bases identical to TRBD1. The CDR3 covers 14 residues. CDR1 is MNHEY, CDR2 SVGAGI, per germline. Trimming removed 3 bases from V and 1 base from J; junction bases left unmatched: 1. This CDR3 is CASSYQGGTDTQYF. DNA of the CDR3: TGTGCCAGCAGTTATCAGGGGGGCACAGATACGCAGTATTTT.

This chain connects TRBV24-1 to TRBJ1-2, with D unresolved. V was cut by 4 bases and J by 3 bases, with 11 bases left in between. CDR1 and CDR2 from the germline V gene are KGHDR and SFDVKD. The CDR3 runs to 14 residues. CDR3 sequence (DNA): TGTGCCACCAGTGACCCCCCGAGGGACTATGGCTACACCTTC. It specifies CATSDPPRDYGYTF.

The chain joins TRBV6-5 to TRBJ2-3; D not resolved. This CDR3 is built from 13 residues. V lost 6 bases and J 1 base, leaving 8 bases between the germline ends. Germline CDR1 MNHEY, CDR2 SVGAGI. CDR3 coding DNA: TGTGCCAGCAGCCCATCGGGCACAGATACGCAGTATTTT. It codes for CASSPSGTDTQYF.

The J gene is TRBJ1-2, the V gene TRBV12-3 or TRBV12-4; D unresolved. V lost 5 bases and J lost 0, with 4 bases in between. This CDR3 is 12 amino acids long. The CDR3 loop reads CASSQTNYGYTF. CDR3 bases: TGTGCCAGCAGTCAAACTAACTATGGCTACACCTTC.

This clone was recorded only once. The DNA for the CDR3 is TGTGCCAGCAGCCAGCTGCTAGACCTCCACTTT. It translates to CASSQLLDLHF. This rearrangement joins TRBV3-1 (or the pseudogene TRBV3-2) to TRBJ1-6; D remains ambiguous. Trimming removed 3 bases at V and 15 bases at J, with 9 bases between. CDR3 length: 11 amino acids. Germline-derived CDR1 and CDR2 are LGHDT and YNNKEL (reference sequence).

CDR3 in amino acids: CASSPGQGVWETQYF. CDR3 DNA: TGTGCCAGCAGCCCCGGACAGGGGGTTTGGGAGACCCAGTACTTC. V usage is TRBV7-2 and J usage is TRBJ2-5, with TRBD1 identical over 10 bases. The V gene end was trimmed by 5 bases and the J gene end by 5 bases; junction bases not matched to a gene: 8. Germline CDR1 reads SGHTA; CDR2 reads FQGNSA. CDR3 size: 15 residues.

This chain uses TRBV3-1 (or the pseudogene TRBV3-2) with TRBJ2-2, with a tentative D call TRBD2 (6 bases). Trimming stripped 4 bases from V and 7 bases from J, with 19 bases between. This CDR3 has 16 amino acids. CDR1 and CDR2 (germline): LGHDT, YNNKEL (reference sequence). DNA for the CDR3: TGTGCCAGCAGCCCGAAAGAACGGGCGGGGTACGGGGAGCTGTTTTTT. The encoded protein is CASSPKERAGYGELFF.

About this clone: One junction end disagrees with the germline gene, perhaps due to a read error. The chain carries TRBV7-7 and TRBJ2-5; no clear D gene. Germline lookup yields CDR1 SSHAT and CDR2 FNYEAQ (reference sequence). The CDR3 sequence is 15 residues long. The CDR3 region is CASSLNSPRQETQYF. The CDR3 DNA follows: TGTGCTAGCAGCTTAAACAGTCCGCGTCAAGAGACCCAGTACTTC.